A selection of T cell receptor beta chains follows, all from one sample in a study of PD-1 blockade in classical Hodgkin lymphoma. Using immunoSEQ multiplex PCR, the repertoire was profiled, and TCRdb retains in-frame clones only, with some absent. The table lists 39,000 or so clones, around 86% of them singletons. The sequences come from peripheral blood mononuclear cells (PBMCs), collected before the second cycle of nivolumab. Receptors were obtained from a human donor with classical Hodgkin lymphoma. Each CDR3 is given with its conserved first and last residue. Only part of the rows carry a size: once, few, many, or a class if the clone is expanded.

J | size | V | CDR3
TRBJ1-2 | - | TRBV28 | CASSPLNYGYTF
TRBJ2-7 | - | TRBV5-1 | CASSYPGQGTHEQYF
TRBJ2-7 | - | TRBV7-6 | CASSSHQGSLPYEQYF
TRBJ2-7 | - | TRBV6-5 | CASSYSGLAGPYEQYF
TRBJ1-2 | once | TRBV6-4 | CASSQDRGYGYTF
TRBJ2-7 | - | TRBV14 | CASSDQAIAGEQYF
TRBJ2-3 | - | TRBV5-4 | CASSLVAGAFTQYF
TRBJ2-3 | - | TRBV9 | CASSVGTSETDTQYF
TRBJ1-2 | few | TRBV4-1 | CASSPFSSAGGNGYTF
TRBJ2-1 | few | TRBV7-9 | CASSLAGTYNEQFF
TRBJ1-1 | - | TRBV6-6 | CASSYAGDEAFF
TRBJ2-7 | - | TRBV21-1 | CASSKTGGLYEQYF
TRBJ1-6 | - | TRBV18 | CASSADRGRSSPLHF
TRBJ2-2 | few | TRBV5-1 | CASSYSGTTGELFF
TRBJ2-7 | - | TRBV19 | CASSIGTGFTEQYF
TRBJ2-3 | - | TRBV7-9 | CASSRFGTDTQYF
TRBJ1-1 | - | TRBV6-5 | CASSPGQLNTEAFF
TRBJ1-2 | - | TRBV12-2 | CASRLEKTATTNYGYTF
TRBJ2-2 | once | TRBV27 | CASSLSRGLADTGELFF
TRBJ1-3 | - | TRBV7-2 | CASSQGTQGNTIYF
TRBJ2-7 | - | TRBV27 | CASSPLGEGSYEQYF
TRBJ2-7 | once | TRBV6-5 | CASSYGTSILEQYF
TRBJ2-1 | - | TRBV21-1 | CASSKARRVDNEQFF
TRBJ2-5 | - | TRBV2 | CASRDLGTGLSQYF
TRBJ2-5 | - | TRBV7-9 | CASSFRGAGYQETQYF
TRBJ1-5 | few | TRBV19 | CASSIVRGHQPQHF
TRBJ2-1 | - | TRBV5-1 | CASSFISGSSYNEQFF
TRBJ2-7 | - | TRBV29-1 | CSAAGAGSYEQYF
TRBJ2-3 | - | TRBV19 | CASQPGRNFGTDTQYF
TRBJ1-4 | once | TRBV9 | CASSVGPGEKLFF
TRBJ2-5 | - | TRBV5-4 | CASSLSRGMGQTQYF
TRBJ2-7 | - | TRBV28 | CATGGFPVVHEQYF
TRBJ2-1 | - | TRBV5-1 | CASSLTSGGNNEQFF
TRBJ1-2 | - | TRBV28 | CASSVWTANHGYTF
TRBJ1-5 | - | TRBV6-1 | CASSEAGTGAQPQHF
TRBJ2-6 | - | TRBV19 | CASSPSRANVLTF
TRBJ2-7 | - | TRBV28 | CASSNTGTGGLNEQYF
TRBJ2-1 | - | TRBV5-4 | CASSLGAYTLAGNDNEQFF
TRBJ1-3 | once | TRBV6-5 | CASSSGQASGNTIYF
TRBJ2-5 | - | TRBV7-2 | CASSLSNRETQYF
TRBJ2-3 | - | TRBV9 | CASSVGLAGGVADTQYF
TRBJ2-5 | - | TRBV21-1 | CASSKDGMGETQYF
TRBJ1-4 | once | TRBV10-3 | CAISTGSTNEKLFF
TRBJ1-5 | few | TRBV15 | CATSSPLGGSNQPQHF
TRBJ2-5 | - | TRBV7-6 | CASSLVLAGRGETQYF
TRBJ2-1 | - | TRBV27 | CASSLARGYGNEQFF
TRBJ2-2 | - | TRBV5-4 | CASSLGTGRNTGELFF
TRBJ1-1 | - | TRBV10-3 | CAISMDREGNTEAFF